One T cell receptor beta chain is described in this entry. The antigen remains undetermined. A much larger clone lies a single base off, so this may be a read error. The TCR beta CDR3 regions underwent amplification from RNA transcripts. The first-round RT-PCR employed HTBI primers together with the Qiagen OneStep RT-PCR kit. A multiplex PCR was then performed as the second round. TCRdb analysed the multiplex PCR reads with MiXCR anew, one entry per CDR3 protein. The table has 1 million to 1.3 million distinct CDR3 sequences, 36% seen once. The record originates from a study of Graves' ophthalmopathy and Graves' hyperthyroidism. About the study: Being free of ophthalmopathy for 18 months of follow-up defined stable hyperthyroidism.

This CDR3 is built from 14 residues. V lost 5 bases to trimming and J lost 4 bases; unmatched junction nucleotides: 7. Germline CDR1 SEHNR, CDR2 FQNEAQ (reference sequence). General study points: Most thyroid clonotypes expanded beyond 0.001 frequency were also found in blood. Ophthalmopathy progression prediction by the model yielded a sensitivity of about 70% and a specificity of approximately 72%.

V is TRBV7-9 and J is TRBJ2-7, with 8 bases lining up with TRBD1. Sequencing was performed on peripheral blood or thyroid tissue (not recorded which). This clonotype originated in an adult man with Graves' hyperthyroidism. The CDR3 sequence is CASSMDRDWYEQYF. As DNA, the CDR3 is TGTGCCAGCAGCATGGACAGGGATTGGTACGAGCAGTACTTC.